The present entry profiles one T cell receptor beta chain with its context. The sample belongs to a study of blood T cell repertoires in COVID-19. The wider study: T cells, B-cell-depleted T cells, or PBMCs supplied cDNA or gDNA.

This CDR3 comprises 14 residues. V was clipped by 8 bases and J by 0 bases; unmatched bases: 6. Germline V CDR1 and CDR2: MNHEY, SMNVEV (reference sequence). The data were produced by immunoSEQ multiplex PCR, yet TCRdb's version contains in-frame clones alone and is incomplete. The sample has 250,000 to 300,000 clones, 70% to 90% seen once. Source material: PBMCs or T cells enriched from blood (not recorded which). This chain links TRBV27 with TRBJ1-1; 7 bases agree with TRBD1. This sequence was found in a woman aged 60-70 years in a cohort exposed to, infected with or recovered from COVID-19 (not recorded which). The DNA for the CDR3 is TGTGCCAGCTCTATGGGACAGATGAACACTGAAGCTTTCTTT. This encodes CASSMGQMNTEAFF.